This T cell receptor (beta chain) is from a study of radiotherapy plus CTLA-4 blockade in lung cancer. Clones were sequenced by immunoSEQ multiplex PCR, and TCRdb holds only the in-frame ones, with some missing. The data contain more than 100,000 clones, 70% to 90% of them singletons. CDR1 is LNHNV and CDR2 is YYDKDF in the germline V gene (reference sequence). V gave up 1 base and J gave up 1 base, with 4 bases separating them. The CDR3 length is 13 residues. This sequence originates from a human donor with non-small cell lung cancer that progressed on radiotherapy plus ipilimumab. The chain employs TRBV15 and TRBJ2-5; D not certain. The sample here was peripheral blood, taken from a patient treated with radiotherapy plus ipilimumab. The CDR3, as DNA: TGTGCCACCAGCAGAGGGCTCCAAGAGACCCAGTACTTC. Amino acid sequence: CATSRGLQETQYF.